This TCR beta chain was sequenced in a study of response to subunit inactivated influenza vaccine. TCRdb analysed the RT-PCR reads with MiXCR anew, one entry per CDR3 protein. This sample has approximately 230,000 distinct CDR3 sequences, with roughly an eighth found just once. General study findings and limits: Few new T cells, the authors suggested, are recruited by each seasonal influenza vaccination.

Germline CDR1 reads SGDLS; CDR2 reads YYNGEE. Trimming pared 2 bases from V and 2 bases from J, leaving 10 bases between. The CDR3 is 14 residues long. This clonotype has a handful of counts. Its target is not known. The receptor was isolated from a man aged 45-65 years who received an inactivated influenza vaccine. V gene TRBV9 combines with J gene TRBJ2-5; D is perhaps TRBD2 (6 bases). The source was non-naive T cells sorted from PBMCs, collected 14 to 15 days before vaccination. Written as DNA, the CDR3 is TGTGCCAGCAGCGTCGGGACTCTACAAGAGACCCAGTACTTC. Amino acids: CASSVGTLQETQYF.